These 11 T cell receptor beta chains came from one sample sequenced in a study of T cell repertoires in cytomegalovirus infection. TCRdb re-analysed the reads in MiXCR, keeping a single row per CDR3 protein. The table shows about 180,000 distinct CDR3 sequences, with roughly 20% occurring only once. These receptors have no identified antigens. The sample was CD8+ T cells from cultured PBMCs, taken from culture after CMV antigen stimulation. These receptors all come from a human donor in good health (CMV status not recorded). Some clones in this sample may be carry-over from other donors' samples.

This clonotype was counted a few times. This chain joins TRBV6-2 or TRBV6-3 and TRBJ2-5; 11 positions agree with TRBD1. The CDR3 has 15 amino acids. Losses at the gene ends were 4 bases for V and 4 bases for J; bases not matched to a gene: 5. The germline V gene has CDR1 MNHEY and CDR2 SVGEGT. The DNA for the CDR3 is TGTGCCAGCAGTTCATGGACAGGGGGCATAGAGACCCAGTACTTC. It specifies CASSSWTGGIETQYF.

The gene calls are TRBV7-9 and TRBJ2-7; either TRBD1 or TRBD2 may fit D (5 bases each). The CDR3 totals 13 residues. Germline lookup yields CDR1 SEHNR and CDR2 FQNEAQ (reference sequence). Trimming took off 5 bases at V and 6 bases at J, with 14 bases between the two ends. DNA of the CDR3: TGTGCCAGCAGCGTGGACATCCGGGGCGAGCAGTACTTC. Its protein is CASSVDIRGEQYF. Combining the CDR3 with reference TRBV7-9 and TRBJ2-7 gives the whole variable domain DTGVSQNPRHKITKRGQNVTFRCDPISEHNRLYWYRQTLGQGPEFLTYFQNEAQLEKSRLLSDRFSAERPKGSFSTLEIQRTEQGDSAMYLCASSVDIRGEQYFGPGTRLTVT.

This clonotype was picked up many times. The J gene is TRBJ2-7, the V gene TRBV7-9; D remains unclear. V was shortened by 3 bases and J by 2 bases, with 11 bases between the two germline ends. There are 14 residues in the CDR3. Germline CDR1 and CDR2: SEHNR and FQNEAQ (reference sequence). The CDR3 nucleotides read TGTGCCAGCAGCTTTGGTATTAACCCCTACGAGCAGTACTTC. It specifies CASSFGINPYEQYF.

The chain carries TRBV12-3 or TRBV12-4 and TRBJ1-5; TRBD1 might be the D (5 bases). This CDR3 has 13 amino acids. Trimming left V 4 bases short and J 8 bases short, with 12 bases between. In DNA, the CDR3 is TGTGCCAGCAGTTCAGGGATTCTCGAGCCCCAGCATTTT. This codes for CASSSGILEPQHF.

The rearrangement uses TRBV7-2 and TRBJ2-5; 7 bases line up with TRBD1. Per the germline V gene, CDR1 is SGHTA and CDR2 is FQGNSA. V shed 6 bases and J 0 bases; nucleotides not matched to a gene: 7. The CDR3 spans 15 residues. CDR3 sequence (DNA): TGTGCCAGCAGTTCGGACAGGCCGTACCAAGAGACCCAGTACTTC. Its protein product is CASSSDRPYQETQYF.

The genes are TRBV27 and TRBJ2-7; tentative D call: TRBD2 (5 bases). Trimming cost V 6 bases and J 0 bases, with 15 bases left between them. CDR3 length: 15 amino acids. CDR1 is MNHEY and CDR2 is SMNVEV in the germline V gene (reference sequence). The chain's CDR3 is CASRTRGGSSYEQYF. CDR3 in DNA: TGTGCCAGCAGGACAAGAGGAGGTAGCTCCTACGAGCAGTACTTC.

The V and J genes are TRBV6-6 and TRBJ1-3; D may be TRBD1 (5 bases). The CDR3 is 14 residues long. V lost 6 bases and J 2 bases, leaving 11 bases between the germline ends. Germline values: CDR1 MNHNY, CDR2 SVGAGI (reference sequence). CDR3 amino acids: CASRGGGPGNTIYF. CDR3 nucleotides: TGTGCCAGCAGGGGGGGGGGTCCTGGAAACACCATATATTTT.

The chain employs TRBV7-2 and TRBJ1-1, with unresolved D. CDR1 is SGHTA and CDR2 is FQGNSA in the germline V gene. The V gene lost 5 bases and the J gene lost 8 bases, with 18 bases spanning the gap. The CDR3 spans 14 residues. CDR3 in DNA: TGTGCCAGCAGCCCACTTACCGGTGGCTGGGAAGCTTTCTTT. Protein product: CASSPLTGGWEAFF.

This clonotype showed up just a few times. This chain connects TRBV28 to TRBJ2-2; no definite D call. Germline values: CDR1 MDHEN, CDR2 SYDVKM. Trimming cost V 5 bases and J 0 bases, with 4 bases left between them. CDR3 size: 13 residues. The chain's CDR3 is CASSPPNTGELFF. CDR3 in DNA: TGTGCCAGCAGTCCGCCGAACACCGGGGAGCTGTTTTTT.

The chain is built from TRBV4-1 and TRBJ2-7; TRBD2 aligns across 8 bases. The V segment lost 3 bases and the J segment 3 bases; nucleotides outside the gene matches: 4. Germline V gene lookup returns CDR1 MGHRA and CDR2 YSYEKL. CDR3 length: 14 residues. The CDR3 protein is CASSHGGGSYEQYF. CDR3 sequence (DNA): TGCGCCAGCAGCCACGGGGGGGGTAGCTACGAGCAGTACTTC.

The rearrangement joins TRBV7-2 to TRBJ2-5; TRBD2 matches 8 bases. The CDR3 totals 15 residues. The germline CDR1 and CDR2 sequences are SGHTA and FQGNSA. Trimming took 4 bases from V and 4 from J; bases not matched to a gene: 8. CDR3 sequence reads: CASSSGGGERETQYF. CDR3 in DNA: TGTGCCAGCAGCTCGGGGGGGGGGGAAAGAGAGACCCAGTACTTC.